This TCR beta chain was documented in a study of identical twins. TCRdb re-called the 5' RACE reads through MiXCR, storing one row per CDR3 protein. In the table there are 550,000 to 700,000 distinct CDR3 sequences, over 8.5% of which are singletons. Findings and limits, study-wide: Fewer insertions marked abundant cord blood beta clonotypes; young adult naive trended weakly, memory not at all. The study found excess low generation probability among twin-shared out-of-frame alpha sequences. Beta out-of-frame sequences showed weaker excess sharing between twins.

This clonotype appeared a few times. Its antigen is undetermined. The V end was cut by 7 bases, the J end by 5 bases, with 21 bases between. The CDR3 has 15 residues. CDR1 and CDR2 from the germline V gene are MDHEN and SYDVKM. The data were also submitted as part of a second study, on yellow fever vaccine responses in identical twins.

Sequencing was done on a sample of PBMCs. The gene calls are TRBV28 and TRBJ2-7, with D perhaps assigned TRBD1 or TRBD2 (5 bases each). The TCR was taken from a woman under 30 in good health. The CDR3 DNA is TGTGCCAGCACGAGAACCGTCCGGGACGGCAACGAGCAGTACTTC. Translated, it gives CASTRTVRDGNEQYF.